The 7 T cell receptor beta chains listed next were all sequenced from one sample in a study of PD-1 blockade in classical Hodgkin lymphoma. The method was immunoSEQ multiplex PCR; TCRdb's version includes in-frame clones alone and lacks a portion of them. The table has 50,000 to 65,000 clones, around 90% seen once. The time point here: cycle 4 day 1 (C4D1), after 6 weeks of nivolumab. All the patients suffered relapse after autologous stem cell transplantation, and brentuximab vedotin exposure differed. Specimen: peripheral blood mononuclear cells (PBMCs), collected before the fourth cycle of nivolumab. Receptor source: a human donor with classical Hodgkin lymphoma.

The gene calls are TRBV30 and TRBJ2-1, with no clear D. The CDR3 is 11 amino acids. Germline V lookup: CDR1 GTSNPN, CDR2 SVGIG (reference sequence). The V and J ends lost 0 bases and 7 bases respectively, with 4 bases between them. The CDR3 sequence: CAWSVRNEQFF. The CDR3 coding sequence is TGTGCCTGGAGTGTACGTAATGAGCAGTTCTTC.

The V call is TRBV19, the J call TRBJ1-1, with D unclear. V lost 0 bases and J lost 3, with 8 bases in between. The CDR3 covers 14 residues. Germline CDR1 reads LNHDA; CDR2 reads SQIVND (reference sequence). The CDR3: CASSIDSLYTEAFF. The CDR3 DNA reads TGTGCCAGTAGTATAGACAGCCTTTACACTGAAGCTTTCTTT.

Relative to its sample, this clone is medium-sized. CDR3 DNA sequence: TGTGCCAGCAGTTACCTGGGGGGGCCATACAATGAGCAGTTCTTC. Translation: CASSYLGGPYNEQFF. This chain connects TRBV6-6 to TRBJ2-1, with D perhaps TRBD2 (7 bases). V lost 2 bases, J lost 4 bases, and 12 bases lay in between. The CDR3 has 15 residues. Germline CDR1 is MNHNY and CDR2 is SVGAGI (reference sequence).

The chain uses TRBV6-5 and TRBJ2-3; no reliable D call. This CDR3 has 12 amino acids. The germline V gene has CDR1 MNHEY and CDR2 SVGAGI. Trimming shortened V by 6 bases and J by 2 bases, and 6 bases separated the two germline ends. The chain's CDR3 is CASRVNTDTQYF. The CDR3 nucleotides are TGTGCCAGCAGAGTAAACACAGATACGCAGTATTTT.

This sequence joins TRBV18 and TRBJ2-7; the match to TRBD1 covers 10 bases. The CDR3 covers 14 residues. With 2 bases clipped from V and 3 bases from J, the junction kept 1 base outside the gene matches. CDR1 and CDR2 (germline): KGHSH, LQKENI. CDR3 bases: TGTGCCAGCTCACCAGGGGACAGGGGCTACGAGCAGTACTTC. It specifies CASSPGDRGYEQYF.

The rearrangement links TRBV12-5 to TRBJ1-2; TRBD1 matches 11 bases. J lost 5 bases, V lost 6 bases, and 11 bases had no gene match. CDR1 is LGHNT, CDR2 FRNRAP, per germline. The CDR3 loop spans 16 amino acids. In DNA, the CDR3 is TGTGCTAGTGGGGACCGGGACAGGGGGTCCCATTATGGCTACACCTTC. It encodes CASGDRDRGSHYGYTF.

CDR3 in amino acids: CASNLRSGVTDTQYF. The CDR3, as DNA: TGTGCCAGCAACCTCCGTAGCGGGGTCACAGATACGCAGTATTTT. The V gene is TRBV11-3, the J gene TRBJ2-3, with 8 bases identical to TRBD2. The CDR3 runs to 15 residues. Trimming removed 7 bases from V and 2 bases from J; junction bases left unmatched: 8. Germline V gene data show CDR1 as SGHNT and CDR2 as YENEEA.